The rows below give T cell receptor beta chains drawn from one sample of a study of blood T cell repertoires in COVID-19. Assay used: immunoSEQ multiplex PCR; TCRdb lists only in-frame clones, some missing. This table has roughly 180,000 clones, 65% to 85% appearing once. The specimen was PBMCs or T cells enriched from blood (not recorded which). Receptor source: a woman aged 45-65 years in a cohort exposed to, infected with or recovered from COVID-19 (not recorded which). CDR3s include the opening cysteine and the closing phenylalanine or tryptophan.

CDR3 | J | V
CASSQDRNEKLFF | TRBJ1-4 | TRBV7-3
CASSMDRGPNEKLFF | TRBJ1-4 | TRBV7-2
CATSRGGQVAEQYF | TRBJ2-7 | TRBV15
CAWEPTGGNGYTF | TRBJ1-2 | TRBV30
CASSPPLGGGLAKNIQYF | TRBJ2-4 | TRBV19
CASSEDVSGRGQETQYF | TRBJ2-5 | TRBV6-1
CASSVRDRLAEAFF | TRBJ1-1 | TRBV9
CATSKPGTGASMEQFF | TRBJ2-1 | TRBV15
CASSVSGPSGYTF | TRBJ1-2 | TRBV2
CAWGEGPGFNGYTF | TRBJ1-2 | TRBV30
CASSGDRATGANVLTF | TRBJ2-6 | TRBV6-1
CASSSLPGGFYEQYF | TRBJ2-7 | TRBV6-5
CASSPGGPNMNTEAFF | TRBJ1-1 | TRBV7-3
CASSSRTGAHYEQYF | TRBJ2-7 | TRBV28
CASSIRLAGGRTNEQFF | TRBJ2-1 | TRBV19
CASSVTGGEENTIYF | TRBJ1-3 | TRBV19
CASSFQAGQGESELFF | TRBJ2-2 | TRBV28
CASTPIGGVPPLHF | TRBJ1-6 | TRBV5-1
CSVEGLAGRETQYF | TRBJ2-5 | TRBV29-1
CACTYEVAGVTNEQFF | TRBJ2-1 | TRBV30
CASSVGGSGTEAFF | TRBJ1-1 | TRBV2
CASRDKNTGELFF | TRBJ2-2 | TRBV6-5
CASRVSGSSTDTQYF | TRBJ2-3 | TRBV10-2
CASSSLGTGELFF | TRBJ2-2 | TRBV7-3
CASSYSIRLPPTSTDTQYF | TRBJ2-3 | TRBV6-2/TRBV6-3
CASSNSGNEQFF | TRBJ2-1 | TRBV6-5
CASSQVQGSSPLHF | TRBJ1-6 | TRBV3-1/TRBV3-2
CASSPRDRGGRGYGYTF | TRBJ1-2 | TRBV6-6
CASSQPTSSTSTDTQYF | TRBJ2-3 | TRBV3-1/TRBV3-2
CSVAGIRDRADTEAFF | TRBJ1-1 | TRBV29-1
CASSLPNSPLHF | TRBJ1-6 | TRBV7-2
CASSFRGVPNYGYTF | TRBJ1-2 | TRBV7-7
CASSEMVAYEQYF | TRBJ2-7 | TRBV12-3/TRBV12-4
CASSHTGTENNGYTF | TRBJ1-2 | TRBV7-8
CASYAGETQYF | TRBJ2-5 | TRBV6-5
CASILRRTTNEKLFF | TRBJ1-4 | TRBV11-3